Shown below are 25 T cell receptor beta chains from a single sample sequenced in a study of OX40 agonist ivuxolimab in advanced cancers. The method was immunoSEQ multiplex PCR; TCRdb's version includes in-frame clones alone and lacks a portion of them. Here the sample spans about 110,000 clones, 75% to 95% being singletons. The starting material was CD4+ or CD8+ T cells sorted from blood, obtained in a trial of the OX40 agonist ivuxolimab. The source is an adult with an advanced solid tumor such as melanoma, head and neck, liver or kidney cancer.

The CDR3 bases are TGTGCCAGCAGCTCCGCGGGTTTCTATGGCTACACCTTC. Translating gives CASSSAGFYGYTF. The gene calls are TRBV7-9 and TRBJ1-2; D is undetermined. V lost 4 bases, J lost 4 bases, and 10 bases lay in between. Germline lookup yields CDR1 SEHNR and CDR2 FQNEAQ (reference sequence). This CDR3 region has 13 residues.

V usage is TRBV21-1 and J usage is TRBJ2-1; whether TRBD2, the table's D call, matches the DNA was not checked. TRBV21-1 is shown as a pseudogene. The length of the CDR3 is 19 residues. CDR3 loop: CASSKENSRGSPSYNEQFF. In DNA form, the CDR3 reads TGTGCCAGCAGCAAAGAAAATTCTAGAGGGAGCCCCAGTTACAATGAGCAGTTCTTC.

The chain couples TRBV6-6 to TRBJ1-2; D unclear. CDR1 is MNHNY, CDR2 SVGAGI, per germline (reference sequence). Trimming left V 6 bases short and J 7 bases short, with 18 bases between. CDR3 length: 14 amino acids. The CDR3 reads CASSPVRSGGGYTF. The CDR3 coding sequence is TGTGCCAGCAGCCCTGTACGCAGCGGTGGTGGCTACACCTTC.

V and J are TRBV30 and TRBJ1-2; a weak D match, TRBD1 (6 bases). There are 14 residues in the CDR3. Germline values: CDR1 GTSNPN, CDR2 SVGIG (reference sequence). Trimming pared 0 bases from V and 7 bases from J, leaving 15 bases between. DNA of the CDR3: TGTGCCTGGAGTGTACAGGGAGGGGCGGTTGGCTACACCTTC. Its protein product is CAWSVQGGAVGYTF.

This chain links TRBV5-6 with TRBJ2-2; D is unresolved. Germline CDR1 SGHDT, CDR2 YYEEEE. The ends were cut back, 2 bases at V and 5 bases at J, with 7 bases in the middle. The CDR3 runs 13 residues. The CDR3 nucleotides are TGTGCCAGCAGCTTTGGGCCTACCGGGGAGCTGTTTTTT. Its translation: CASSFGPTGELFF.

This clone was recorded only once. The chain has TRBV7-9 and TRBJ2-2; D uncertain. V was pared by 4 bases and J by 0 bases, with 21 bases between. Germline V gene lookup returns CDR1 SEHNR and CDR2 FQNEAQ (reference sequence). CDR3 length equals 19 residues. The CDR3 DNA reads TGTGCCAGCAGCTCCCTTCCAATTTTCGGAAACGCGAACACCGGGGAGCTGTTTTTT. This gives the protein CASSSLPIFGNANTGELFF.

This clone has only a few counts. This sequence joins TRBV7-9 and TRBJ1-5; D may be TRBD1 (6 bases). CDR3 size: 14 residues. Germline V gene lookup returns CDR1 SEHNR and CDR2 FQNEAQ (reference sequence). Deletions cut 5 bases from V and 4 bases from J, with 12 bases between. CDR3 in amino acids: CASSAQGSNQPQHF. The CDR3 coding sequence is TGTGCCAGCAGCGCCCAGGGGTCAAATCAGCCCCAGCATTTT. Looking up the rest from reference TRBV7-9 and TRBJ1-5 gives the full variable domain: DTGVSQNPRHKITKRGQNVTFRCDPISEHNRLYWYRQTLGQGPEFLTYFQNEAQLEKSRLLSDRFSAERPKGSFSTLEIQRTEQGDSAMYLCASSAQGSNQPQHFGDGTRLSIL.

The V call is TRBV7-2, the J call TRBJ2-1; 14 bases agree with TRBD2. Germline V lookup: CDR1 SGHTA, CDR2 FQGNSA. V lost 6 bases and J lost 9; bases outside the gene matches: 10. CDR3 size: 16 residues. The CDR3, as DNA: TGTGCCAGCAGGTTCGGGACTAGCGGGGGAGGGGGTGAGCAGTTCTTC. This codes for CASRFGTSGGGGEQFF.

J is TRBJ1-4 and V is TRBV18, with no clear D. V lost 3 bases and J 4 bases, leaving 15 bases between the germline ends. From germline, CDR1 is KGHSH and CDR2 LQKENI. The CDR3 runs to 16 residues. CDR3 in amino acids: CASSPPLRRNNEKLFF. The CDR3 nucleotides are TGTGCCAGCTCACCCCCCCTAAGACGGAATAATGAAAAACTGTTTTTT.

Concerning this clone itself: One end of the junction does not line up with germline, which may come from a read error. The J gene is TRBJ2-3, the V gene TRBV7-2, with 11 bases that match TRBD1. This CDR3 spans 13 amino acids. Germline-derived CDR1 and CDR2 are SGHTA and FQGNSA. The CDR3 sequence: CASLDFKGQGGVW. The CDR3 bases are TGTGCCAGCCTGGATTTTAAGGGACAGGGGGGAGTTTGG.

This chain connects TRBV18 to TRBJ1-1, with TRBD1 as a possible D gene (5 bases). V lost 8 bases and J 1 base, leaving 11 bases between the germline ends. Germline V gene lookup returns CDR1 KGHSH and CDR2 LQKENI. There are 13 residues in the CDR3. CDR3 nucleotide sequence: TGTGCCAGCACCAGGGTCGAGAACACTGAAGCTTTCTTT. It encodes CASTRVENTEAFF. The full variable domain, with the rest looked up from reference TRBV18 and TRBJ1-1, is NAGVMQNPRHLVRRRGQEARLRCSPMKGHSHVYWYRQLPEEGLKFMVYLQKENIIDESGMPKERFSAEFPKEGPSILRIQQVVRGDSAAYFCASTRVENTEAFFGQGTRLTVV.

The V and J genes are TRBV29-1 and TRBJ2-1, with TRBD2 matching 12 bases. The germline CDR1 and CDR2 sequences are SQVTM and ANQGSEA. The V segment lost 4 bases and the J segment 13 bases; nucleotides outside the gene matches: 5. The CDR3 sequence is 12 residues long. CDR3 nucleotide sequence: TGCAGCGTTGCTAGCGGGGGGGCCGGTCAGTTCTTC. This codes for CSVASGGAGQFF.

The chain uses TRBV18 and TRBJ2-5; D is unresolved. The CDR3 runs to 18 residues. CDR1 and CDR2 (germline): KGHSH, LQKENI. V was shortened by 1 base and J by 0 bases, with 18 bases between the two germline ends. CDR3 region: CASSPRSPTSAYQETQYF. The CDR3 coding sequence is TGTGCCAGCTCACCACGGAGCCCTACATCGGCCTACCAAGAGACCCAGTACTTC.

The chain combines TRBV4-3 with TRBJ2-1, with D unclear. Germline CDR1 LGHNA, CDR2 YSLEER. V was cut by 6 bases and J by 0 bases, with 15 bases left in between. The CDR3 is 16 amino acids. The CDR3 DNA sequence: TGCGCCAGCAGTCGAAGACCCGATAGCTCCTACAATGAGCAGTTCTTC. It is translated as CASSRRPDSSYNEQFF.

The chain is built from TRBV10-1 and TRBJ2-1; D perhaps matches TRBD1 (6 bases). This CDR3 has 16 residues. Germline CDR1 and CDR2: WNHNN and SYGVQD (reference sequence). V was clipped by 5 bases and J by 0 bases, with 14 bases between them. The CDR3 sequence: CASSPGTLYSYNEQFF. CDR3 sequence (DNA): TGCGCCAGCAGTCCAGGGACACTTTACTCCTACAATGAGCAGTTCTTC.

The V call is TRBV10-2, the J call TRBJ2-3; D might be TRBD1 (5 bases). V was trimmed by 2 bases and J by 5 bases, leaving 17 bases between them. Germline V gives CDR1 WSHSY, CDR2 SAAADI. CDR3 size: 16 residues. The CDR3 region is CASSEGWKGREDTQYF. DNA for the CDR3: TGCGCCAGCAGTGAGGGGTGGAAGGGGCGCGAAGATACGCAGTATTTT.

The chain is built from TRBV14 and TRBJ2-3; 9 nucleotides match TRBD1. Per germline, CDR1 SGHDN and CDR2 FVKESK. The CDR3 length is 17 residues. V shed 4 bases and J 0 bases; nucleotides not matched to a gene: 8. The CDR3 here is CASSRGTGTRSTDTQYF. The CDR3 DNA reads TGTGCCAGCAGCCGAGGGACAGGGACCCGAAGCACAGATACGCAGTATTTT.

The table lists this clone with a count of one. The chain combines TRBV28 with TRBJ2-1; D is undetermined. This CDR3 is built from 13 residues. Germline V gene lookup returns CDR1 MDHEN and CDR2 SYDVKM. V was clipped by 5 bases and J by 2 bases, with 7 bases between them. This CDR3 is CASSKTPYNEQFF. CDR3 in DNA: TGTGCCAGCAGTAAGACACCCTACAATGAGCAGTTCTTC.

The genes are TRBV6-5 and TRBJ1-4, with 8 nucleotides matching TRBD1. Per the germline V gene, CDR1 is MNHEY and CDR2 is SVGAGI. The J segment lost 5 bases and the V segment lost 4 bases, leaving 6 bases of the junction unmatched. The CDR3 loop spans 15 amino acids. The CDR3 sequence is CASSSRGLGNEKLFF. In DNA, the CDR3 is TGTGCCAGCAGTTCCAGGGGGCTTGGAAATGAAAAACTGTTTTTT.

The genes are TRBV9 and TRBJ2-1, with D perhaps TRBD2 (6 bases). This CDR3 has 15 residues. Germline V gene data show CDR1 as SGDLS and CDR2 as YYNGEE. Trimming took off 0 bases at V and 4 bases at J, with 11 bases between the two ends. CDR3 coding DNA: TGTGCCAGCAGCGTAGGAGGGGCGGGGTACAATGAGCAGTTCTTC. Its translation is CASSVGGAGYNEQFF. The variable domain in full, completed from reference TRBV9 and TRBJ2-1, reads DSGVTQTPKHLITATGQRVTLRCSPRSGDLSVYWYQQSLDQGLQFLIQYYNGEERAKGNILERFSAQQFPDLHSELNLSSLELGDSALYFCASSVGGAGYNEQFFGPGTRLTVL.

CDR3 sequence: CASSNPTRSGANVLTF. CDR3 sequence (DNA): TGTGCCAGCAGCAATCCGACTAGATCTGGGGCCAACGTCCTGACTTTC. The chain recombines TRBV5-4 with TRBJ2-6; the D gene is possibly TRBD2 (6 bases). V lost 4 bases, J lost 1 base, and 12 bases lay in between. The CDR3 consists of 16 residues. In germline, CDR1 is SGHNT, CDR2 YYREEE (reference sequence).

The chain recombines TRBV18 with TRBJ1-1; D is undetermined. CDR1 is KGHSH and CDR2 is LQKENI in the germline V gene. The CDR3 extends over 14 amino acids. The ends were cut back, 6 bases at V and 1 base at J, with 12 bases in the middle. The CDR3 is CASSGVRQNTEAFF. For the CDR3, the DNA is TGTGCCAGCTCCGGGGTTAGGCAGAACACTGAAGCTTTCTTT.

The rearrangement links TRBV6-5 to TRBJ2-7, with D unresolved. Germline V lookup: CDR1 MNHEY, CDR2 SVGAGI. The length of the CDR3 is 9 residues. Trimming took 9 bases from V and 5 from J, leaving 5 bases between them. The CDR3 DNA sequence: TGTGCCAGGGTTCACGAGCAGTACTTC. Its protein is CARVHEQYF.

This chain links TRBV30 with TRBJ2-5; perhaps D is TRBD1 or TRBD2 (5 bases each). CDR3 length: 14 residues. The germline V gene has CDR1 GTSNPN and CDR2 SVGIG (reference sequence). With 6 bases removed from V and 3 bases from J, the gap between germline ends came to 17 bases. The CDR3 sequence: CACNTGTGKETQYF. As DNA, the CDR3 is TGTGCCTGTAACACCGGGACGGGGAAAGAGACCCAGTACTTC.

CDR3 residues: CASRRQGDTEAFF. The CDR3 nucleotides are TGTGCCAGCAGGCGACAGGGGGACACTGAAGCTTTCTTT. This chain links TRBV6-6 with TRBJ1-1, with 9 bases aligning to TRBD1. This CDR3 contains 13 residues. After removal of 6 bases from V and 3 bases from J, the junction contained 2 bases not matched to a gene. From germline, CDR1 is MNHNY and CDR2 SVGAGI (reference sequence).